This TCR beta chain is from a study of blood T cell repertoires in COVID-19. Study-wide context: COVID-19 samples, acute and convalescent, were from the United States, Italy and Spain. T cells, B-cell-depleted T cells, or PBMCs supplied cDNA or gDNA.

Methods used by the authors: Reference gene primer amplification in the assay estimated nucleated cell counts. Clones were read by immunoSEQ multiplex PCR, and TCRdb kept only the in-frame ones, dropping some. V, J and clone size reflect that table, while D and trimming were determined from the DNA. This table has about 220,000 clones, over 80% appearing once. Trimming cost V 7 bases and J 4 bases, with 23 bases left between them. In germline, CDR1 is GTSNPN, CDR2 SVGIG (reference sequence). The CDR3 spans 15 residues. This clonotype originated in a human donor in a cohort sampled during active COVID-19. The sequencing sample was made of peripheral blood. The chain joins TRBV30 to TRBJ2-7, with D possibly being TRBD1 (7 bases). The CDR3 protein is CAFLDPGGILYEQYF. The DNA for the CDR3 is TGTGCCTTCTTGGACCCAGGGGGGATTTTATACGAGCAGTACTTC.